This T cell receptor (beta chain) was sequenced in a study of CD8+ T cells in alopecia areata. Looking at the study overall: Tofacitinib administration persisted for 6 to 18 months, succeeded by 6 months off drug.

Both CD4+ and CD8+ T cells were separated by sorting PBMCs. As the sequencing template, cDNA was produced by extracting RNA and reverse transcribing it. Sequenced by immunoSEQ multiplex PCR; TCRdb stores in-frame clones only, minus some. The sample has about 56,000 clones, 90% to 97% seen once; the top ten hold about 26%. Study-level findings and limits: For lesional scalp, especially alopecia totalis/universalis, clonality was higher than in normal scalp.

With regard to this clone: The target antigen is unknown.

This CDR3 region has 15 residues. Germline loops: CDR1 MNHNS, CDR2 SASEGT. With 0 bases removed from V and 2 bases from J, the gap between germline ends came to 10 bases. The sample was CD8+ T cells sorted from blood, taken at week 0. V is TRBV6-1 and J is TRBJ2-5; the D is unclear. This receptor was identified in a human donor with alopecia areata. The DNA for the CDR3 is TGTGCCAGCAGTGAAGCTGGGTACTGGCAAGAGACCCAGTACTTC. It encodes CASSEAGYWQETQYF.